The 22 T cell receptor beta chains presented below share a single source sample, sequenced in a study of T cells after yellow fever vaccination. TCRdb re-analysed the 5' RACE reads in MiXCR, keeping a single row per CDR3 protein. The sample lists about 140,000 distinct CDR3 sequences; 6.6% were seen once. Sequences were derived from CD4+ T cells sorted from PBMCs, sampled 10 days after the yellow fever booster vaccination. These receptors all stem from a man aged 25-40 years who received the YFV17D yellow fever vaccine.

This clonotype was counted at least ten times. The V gene is TRBV20-1, the J gene TRBJ2-6; D not resolved. V was pared by 3 bases and J by 1 base, with 1 base between. In germline, CDR1 is DFQATT, CDR2 SNEGSKA (reference sequence). The CDR3 runs 12 residues. The CDR3 DNA sequence: TGCAGTGCTAGTTCTGGGGCCAACGTCCTGACTTTC. Amino acids: CSASSGANVLTF.

The sample holds many counts of this clonotype. V is TRBV21-1 and J is TRBJ2-3; TRBD2 is taken as the D call from the table, unchecked against the DNA. TRBV21-1 counts as a pseudogene. The CDR3 contains 16 residues. CDR3 bases: TGTGCCAGCAGCAACGAGGCTAGCGGGAATGCAGATACGCAGTATTTT. Protein: CASSNEASGNADTQYF.

This clonotype has ten or more counts. The chain couples TRBV6-5 to TRBJ1-2, with 8 bases identical to TRBD1. After removal of 4 bases from V and 10 bases from J, the junction contained 5 bases not matched to a gene. In germline, CDR1 is MNHEY, CDR2 SVGAGI. The CDR3 has 12 residues. DNA of the CDR3: TGTGCCAGCAGTTTGGACAGGGTGGACTACACCTTC. Translating gives CASSLDRVDYTF.

Ten or more counts support this clonotype. The chain combines TRBV28 with TRBJ2-5, with TRBD1 matching 9 bases. The CDR3 contains 17 residues. J gave up 2 bases and V 7 bases, and 14 bases lay outside the gene matches. CDR1 is MDHEN, CDR2 SYDVKM, per germline. The CDR3 bases are TGTGCCAGCACCCAGCGGGACAGGGCAGACGAACAAGAGACCCAGTACTTC. This sequence encodes CASTQRDRADEQETQYF.

This clonotype was seen many times. V is TRBV5-8 and J is TRBJ2-3; 11 bases fit TRBD2. This CDR3 region has 16 residues. Germline CDR1 is SGHTS and CDR2 is YDEGEE. Trimming at V came to 0 bases and at J to 2 bases, leaving 2 bases not matched to a gene. The CDR3 DNA is TGTGCCAGCAGCTTGGGACTAGCGGGACTCACAGATACGCAGTATTTT. Encoded protein: CASSLGLAGLTDTQYF. Using reference TRBV5-8 and TRBJ2-3 for the parts outside the CDR3, the full variable domain is EAGVTQSPTHLIKTRGQQATLRCSPISGHTSVYWYQQALGLGLQFLLWYDEGEERNRGNFPPRFSGRQFPNYSSELNVNALELEDSALYLCASSLGLAGLTDTQYFGPGTRLTVL.

This clonotype was seen at least ten times. The chain carries TRBV24-1 and TRBJ1-2; maybe TRBD1 (6 bases). Trimming took off 4 bases at V and 6 bases at J, with 20 bases between the two ends. The germline gives CDR1 KGHDR, CDR2 SFDVKD. The CDR3 runs 16 residues. The CDR3 DNA reads TGTGCCACCAGTGACCCCACCCAGGGGATTAGAAATGGCTACACCTTC. It translates to CATSDPTQGIRNGYTF.

This clonotype was seen at least ten times. The gene calls are TRBV11-2 and TRBJ2-7, with 10 bases that match TRBD2. The trim removed 0 bases at V and 0 bases at J, leaving 5 bases unmatched. The CDR3 is made up of 17 amino acids. The V gene's germline CDR1 is SGHAT and CDR2 FQNNGV. The CDR3 spells CASSLESWTSGSYEQYF. The CDR3 nucleotides read TGTGCCAGCAGCTTAGAATCTTGGACTAGCGGCTCCTACGAGCAGTACTTC.

This clonotype was detected many times. The rearrangement joins TRBV5-1 to TRBJ2-2; D perhaps matches TRBD1 (5 bases). Germline V gives CDR1 SGHRS, CDR2 YFSETQ. Deletions cut 0 bases from V and 3 bases from J, with 6 bases between. This CDR3 contains 14 residues. CDR3 residues: CASSLGRDTGELFF. In DNA form, the CDR3 reads TGCGCCAGCAGCTTGGGCAGGGACACCGGGGAGCTGTTTTTT.

The CDR3 bases are TGTGCCAGCATGATCGACGCCACAGATACGCAGTATTTT. It codes for CASMIDATDTQYF. The V call is TRBV6-2 or TRBV6-3, the J call TRBJ2-3; D gene ambiguous. V shed 7 bases and J shed 2 bases, with 10 bases lying between them. The CDR3 sequence is 13 residues long. The germline V gene has CDR1 MNHEY and CDR2 SVGEGT.

This clonotype was recorded many times. This chain connects TRBV7-9 to TRBJ2-1; unclear D gene. V was shortened by 5 bases and J by 10 bases, with 6 bases between the two germline ends. Germline values: CDR1 SEHNR, CDR2 FQNEAQ (reference sequence). The CDR3 sequence is 10 residues long. CDR3 nucleotide sequence: TGTGCCAGCAGCCCTCCCGAGCAGTTCTTC. Amino acid sequence: CASSPPEQFF.

This clonotype was counted many times. The chain couples TRBV12-3 or TRBV12-4 to TRBJ1-4; 7 nucleotides agree with TRBD1. Trimming removed 5 bases from V and 7 bases from J; junction bases left unmatched: 4. There are 13 residues in the CDR3. In DNA form, the CDR3 reads TGTGCCAGCAGTGGGGACAGTCGTGAAAAACTGTTTTTT. Its protein product is CASSGDSREKLFF.

The sample holds many counts of this clonotype. As DNA, the CDR3 is TGTGCCAGCAGCGTGACTCCCCACGATACGCAGTATTTT. This encodes CASSVTPHDTQYF. The genes are TRBV9 and TRBJ2-3, with unresolved D. The length of the CDR3 is 13 residues. Germline assignment: CDR1 SGDLS and CDR2 YYNGEE. V was clipped by 2 bases and J by 6 bases, with 10 bases between them. Based on the CDR3 plus reference TRBV9 and TRBJ2-3, the full variable domain is DSGVTQTPKHLITATGQRVTLRCSPRSGDLSVYWYQQSLDQGLQFLIQYYNGEERAKGNILERFSAQQFPDLHSELNLSSLELGDSALYFCASSVTPHDTQYFGPGTRLTVL.

The sample holds many counts of this clonotype. This chain connects TRBV5-6 to TRBJ2-1; D may be TRBD2 (6 bases). V was pared by 4 bases and J by 4 bases, with 15 bases between. Germline V gene sequence: CDR1 SGHDT, CDR2 YYEEEE. This CDR3 region has 15 residues. CDR3 protein: CASSPISGRYNEQFF. The CDR3 coding sequence is TGTGCCAGCAGCCCAATTAGCGGCAGGTACAATGAGCAGTTCTTC.

This clonotype showed up many times. The V call is TRBV30, the J call TRBJ2-5; D gene unclear. This CDR3 contains 11 residues. CDR1 is GTSNPN, CDR2 SVGIG, per germline (reference sequence). The V end was cut by 2 bases, the J end by 4 bases, with 5 bases between. For the CDR3, the DNA is TGTGCCTGGAGTTGGGGAGAGACCCAGTACTTC. It is translated as CAWSWGETQYF.

This clonotype was seen many times. The chain links TRBV20-1 to TRBJ2-1; 12 bases map to TRBD2. The CDR3 is 14 residues long. V shed 1 base and J 5 bases; nucleotides not matched to a gene: 0. CDR1 and CDR2 (germline): DFQATT, SNEGSKA (reference sequence). CDR3 bases: TGCAGTGCTAGAGGACTAGCGGGAGACAATGAGCAGTTCTTC. Its protein product is CSARGLAGDNEQFF.

In the case of this clonotype: The junction shows a germline mismatch at one end, possibly a read error. V is TRBV2 and J is TRBJ2-1; 10 bases fit TRBD2. Per germline, CDR1 SNHLY and CDR2 FYNNEI. The CDR3 covers 14 residues. DNA for the CDR3: TGTACCAGCTGTTTGGCTAGCGGGAGAGATGAGCAGTTCTTC. Protein sequence: CTSCLASGRDEQFF.

This clonotype was counted a few times. The J gene is TRBJ1-1, the V gene TRBV14; no reliable D call. Germline V gives CDR1 SGHDN, CDR2 FVKESK. Trimming took 3 bases from V and 9 from J, leaving 20 bases between them. The CDR3 covers 15 residues. The CDR3 region is CASSQPVNDLTKAFF. The CDR3 bases are TGTGCCAGCAGCCAGCCCGTGAATGATTTGACAAAAGCTTTCTTT.

There are many counts of this clonotype. V is TRBV6-2 or TRBV6-3 and J is TRBJ2-1, with 7 positions matching TRBD2. CDR1 and CDR2 (germline): MNHEY, SVGEGT. The V segment lost 1 base and the J segment 14 bases; nucleotides outside the gene matches: 8. The CDR3 is made up of 13 amino acids. CDR3 loop: CASSYLGTTFKFF. As DNA, the CDR3 is TGTGCCAGCAGTTACTTAGGGACTACGTTCAAGTTCTTC.

Ten or more counts support this clonotype. The gene calls are TRBV9 and TRBJ2-4; 16 bases agree with TRBD2. The CDR3 loop spans 16 amino acids. J lost 8 bases, V lost 5 bases, and 7 bases had no gene match. CDR1 is SGDLS and CDR2 is YYNGEE in the germline V gene. The CDR3 coding sequence is TGTGCCAGCAGTCCGGGACTAGCGGGGGGGATGGACATTCAGTACTTC. Its translation: CASSPGLAGGMDIQYF.

There are many counts of this clonotype. V usage is TRBV18 and J usage is TRBJ1-2; tentative D call: TRBD1 (6 bases). Germline CDR1 is KGHSH and CDR2 is LQKENI. The CDR3 loop spans 13 amino acids. Trimming took 1 base from V and 6 from J, leaving 9 bases between them. The CDR3 region is CASSPRQEDGYTF. The CDR3, as DNA: TGTGCCAGCTCACCACGACAGGAGGATGGCTACACCTTC.

In its sample, this clonotype was seen many times. The gene calls are TRBV4-1 and TRBJ1-5, with 7 bases aligning to TRBD1. From germline, CDR1 is MGHRA and CDR2 YSYEKL. The ends lost 0 bases at V and 5 bases at J; junction bases unmatched: 4. The CDR3 contains 15 residues. CDR3 nucleotide sequence: TGCGCCAGCAGCCAAGAGCCGGGACAGTATCAGCCCCAGCATTTT. It specifies CASSQEPGQYQPQHF.

This clonotype was found many times. This chain connects TRBV5-1 to TRBJ2-1, with TRBD2 identical over 7 bases. Germline V gene lookup returns CDR1 SGHRS and CDR2 YFSETQ. The CDR3 is 14 residues long. V lost 4 bases to trimming and J lost 4 bases; unmatched junction nucleotides: 5. The CDR3 spells CASSPTSQYNEQFF. The CDR3 DNA reads TGCGCCAGCAGCCCGACTAGCCAGTACAATGAGCAGTTCTTC.